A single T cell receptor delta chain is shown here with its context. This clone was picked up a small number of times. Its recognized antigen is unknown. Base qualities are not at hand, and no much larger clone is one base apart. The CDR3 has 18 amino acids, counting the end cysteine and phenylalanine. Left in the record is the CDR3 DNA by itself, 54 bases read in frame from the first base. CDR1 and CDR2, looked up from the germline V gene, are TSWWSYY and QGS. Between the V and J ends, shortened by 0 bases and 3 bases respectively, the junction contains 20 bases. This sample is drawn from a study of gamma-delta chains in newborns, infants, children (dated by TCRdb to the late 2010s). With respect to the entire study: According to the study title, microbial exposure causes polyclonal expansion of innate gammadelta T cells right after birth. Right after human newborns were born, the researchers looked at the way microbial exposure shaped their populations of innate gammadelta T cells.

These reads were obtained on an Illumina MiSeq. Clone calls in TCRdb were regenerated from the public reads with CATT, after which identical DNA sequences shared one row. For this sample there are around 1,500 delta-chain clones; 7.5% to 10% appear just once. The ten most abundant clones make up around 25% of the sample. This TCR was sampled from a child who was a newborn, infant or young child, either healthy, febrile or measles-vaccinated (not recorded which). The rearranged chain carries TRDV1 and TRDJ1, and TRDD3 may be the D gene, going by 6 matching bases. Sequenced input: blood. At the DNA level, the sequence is TGTGCTCTTGGGGAACTTCGGTGGACTGGGATGAAGGCCGATAAACTCATCTTT. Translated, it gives CALGELRWTGMKADKLIF.